These T cell receptor beta chains were read from a single sample in a study of T cell repertoires in cytomegalovirus infection. No antigen is known for these receptors. TCRdb called the reads again in MiXCR, with one record for every CDR3 protein. This table has around 300,000 distinct CDR3 sequences, roughly a fifth appearing once. Source: cultured PBMCs, taken from culture after CMV antigen stimulation. These receptors all come from a human donor in good health (CMV status not recorded). Some clones in this sample may be carry-over from other donors' samples. Both conserved end residues are part of each CDR3. The D gene is left open where the match is weak. Size is stated for part of the rows, as once, few or many counts, or as a class when the clone is expanded.

abundance	len	d_gene	v_gene	j_gene	CDR3nt	CDR3aa
-	15	TRBD1	TRBV7-8	TRBJ1-1	TGTGCCAGCAGCCCCGACAGGGGGCGACACACTGAAGCTTTCTTT	CASSPDRGRHTEAFF
few	15	-	TRBV7-2	TRBJ2-3	TGTGCCAGCAGCTTAGGTCAGGGTCGGCCAGATACGCAGTATTTT	CASSLGQGRPDTQYF
-	12	-	TRBV3-1	TRBJ1-1	TGTGCCAGCAGCCAAGGGGGCCTGTCGGCTTTCTTT	CASSQGGLSAFF
many	14	TRBD1	TRBV7-2	TRBJ1-1	TGTGCCAGCAGCCTGACAGGGATAAACACTGAAGCTTTCTTT	CASSLTGINTEAFF
few	15	-	TRBV24-1	TRBJ2-1	TGTGCCACCAGTGAACCCGGGACAAGCTACAATGAGCAGTTCTTC	CATSEPGTSYNEQFF
many	15	-	TRBV28	TRBJ2-5	TGTGCCAGCAGTTTAGCGTCCCAGGGCGGAGAGACCCAGTACTTC	CASSLASQGGETQYF
once	15	-	TRBV12-5	TRBJ2-3	TGTGCTAGTGGTTTGACCCCCGAATACACAGATACGCAGTATTTT	CASGLTPEYTDTQYF
many	16	-	TRBV7-8	TRBJ2-1	TGTGCCAGCAGCTTATACGAGGGCGCCTCCTACAATGAGCAGTTCTTC	CASSLYEGASYNEQFF
-	15	-	TRBV7-3	TRBJ2-5	TGTGCCAGCAGCACGACTAGTGGCGCGGGAGAGACCCAGTACTTC	CASSTTSGAGETQYF
-	15	TRBD1	TRBV24-1	TRBJ1-1	TGTGCCACCAGTGCAGGGGACAGAAAGAACACTGAAGCTTTCTTT	CATSAGDRKNTEAFF
few	20	TRBD2	TRBV6-2/TRBV6-3	TRBJ2-1	TGTGCCAGCAGCGACGGGACTAGCGGGAGGGCTGTGGGACGTAACAATGAGCAGTTCTTC	CASSDGTSGRAVGRNNEQFF
many	16	TRBD2	TRBV7-2	TRBJ2-1	TGTGCCAGCAGCCTCTCTGGGACTAGCGGGACCAATGAGCAGTTCTTC	CASSLSGTSGTNEQFF
-	15	TRBD2	TRBV6-1	TRBJ2-7	TGTGCCAGCCGTGGGGGACTAGCGGCTTCCTACGAGCAGTACTTC	CASRGGLAASYEQYF
few	16	TRBD2	TRBV7-9	TRBJ2-1	TGTGCCAGCAGCAGACCCGGGACTAGCGATAGGGGTGAGCAGTTCTTC	CASSRPGTSDRGEQFF
once	13	-	TRBV10-2	TRBJ1-2	TGCGCCAGCAACGGGGCGACTAGCTATGGCTACACCTTC	CASNGATSYGYTF
-	12	-	TRBV7-6	TRBJ2-7	TGTGCCAGCAGGAGCGGGACAGACGAGCAGTACTTC	CASRSGTDEQYF
-	16	TRBD1	TRBV20-1	TRBJ1-2	TGCAGTGCTAAATATCACAGGGGGCTAGGAAACTATGGCTACACCTTC	CSAKYHRGLGNYGYTF
many	11	-	TRBV7-6	TRBJ1-2	TGTGCAGTCTTAGTCTCCTCTGGCTACACCTTC	CAVLVSSGYTF
-	15	-	TRBV24-1	TRBJ2-1	TGTGCCACCAGTGACCCGGGACTCGCATACAATGAGCAGTTCTTC	CATSDPGLAYNEQFF
many	14	-	TRBV7-9	TRBJ1-4	TGTGCCAGCAAGCGGACATCCCCTAATGAAAAACTGTTTTTT	CASKRTSPNEKLFF
-	13	-	TRBV5-5	TRBJ1-5	TGTGCCAGCAGCATTGGAGATGATCAGCCCCAGCATTTT	CASSIGDDQPQHF
few	15	TRBD2	TRBV7-6	TRBJ2-5	TGTGCCAGCAGCTCGGGACTAGCGGTACAAGAGACCCAGTACTTC	CASSSGLAVQETQYF
-	14	TRBD1	TRBV19	TRBJ1-2	TGTGCCAGTAGTCGTGGACAGGGGGCTTCTGGCTACACCTTC	CASSRGQGASGYTF
-	14	TRBD1	TRBV7-9	TRBJ1-1	TGTGCCAGCACCCTTCGGACAGGGGGCACTGAAGCTTTCTTT	CASTLRTGGTEAFF
-	12	-	TRBV6-2/TRBV6-3	TRBJ1-1	TGTGCCAGCAGTTACCCGGACATAGGAGCTTTCTTT	CASSYPDIGAFF
many	13	-	TRBV7-2	TRBJ2-7	TGTGCCAGCAGCTTACCCCCTAACTACGAGCAGTACTTC	CASSLPPNYEQYF
few	15	-	TRBV7-6	TRBJ2-2	TGTGCCAGCAGCTTAGCGGCCATGGGCACCGGGGAGCTGTTTTTT	CASSLAAMGTGELFF
-	19	TRBD1	TRBV6-6	TRBJ2-3	TGTGCCAGCAGTTACATCCGTATTGTCCGGGACAGGGGGCTTGTTACGCAGTATTTT	CASSYIRIVRDRGLVTQYF
-	16	TRBD1	TRBV19	TRBJ1-1	TGTGCCAGTAGTATAGATCGAAGGGGGCCGCACACTGAAGCTTTCTTT	CASSIDRRGPHTEAFF
many	15	TRBD1	TRBV5-6	TRBJ1-5	TGTGCCAGCAGCTTGGGACAGGGGGGAGGACAGCCCCAGCATTTT	CASSLGQGGGQPQHF
-	15	-	TRBV18	TRBJ2-5	TGTGCCAGCTCACCACAAGTTACGACTCAAGAGACCCAGTACTTC	CASSPQVTTQETQYF
-	16	-	TRBV4-1	TRBJ2-3	TGCGCCAGCAGCTGGGCCCAACTCACAGGGACAGATACGCAGTATTTT	CASSWAQLTGTDTQYF
once	14	-	TRBV7-2	TRBJ2-7	TGTGCCAGCAGCTTAGCGGCAGTTTCCTACGAGCCGTACTTC	CASSLAAVSYEPYF
many	15	-	TRBV7-2	TRBJ2-1	TGTGCCAGCAGCCCGTCGAGCGGTTCCTACAATGAGCAGTTCTTC	CASSPSSGSYNEQFF
-	14	-	TRBV19	TRBJ1-1	TGTGCCAGTAGGAACAGGGTCGGGAACACTGAAGCTTTCTTT	CASRNRVGNTEAFF
many	19	TRBD2	TRBV5-1	TRBJ2-3	TGCGCCAGCAGCTCGGGACTAGCGGGAGGATCTGGGGTGACAGATACGCAGTATTTT	CASSSGLAGGSGVTDTQYF
many	17	TRBD1	TRBV6-5	TRBJ1-5	TGTGCCAGCAGTTACACCGGGACAGGGGGCGGAAATCAGCCCCAGCATTTT	CASSYTGTGGGNQPQHF
-	14	-	TRBV7-2	TRBJ1-1	TGTGCCAGCAGCTTAGTCAGTCTCAACACTGAAGCTTTCTTT	CASSLVSLNTEAFF
few	14	-	TRBV27	TRBJ2-2	TGTGCCAGCAGTTTCGTGCCGGCAGCCGGGGAGCTGTTTTTT	CASSFVPAAGELFF
-	14	-	TRBV5-6	TRBJ1-1	TGTGCCAGCAGCTCAGGGGCCGGAGACACTGAAGCTTTCTTT	CASSSGAGDTEAFF
many	14	-	TRBV4-1	TRBJ1-5	TGCGCCAGCAGCACCGTGGAGGGCAATCAGCCCCAGCATTTT	CASSTVEGNQPQHF
few	13	-	TRBV4-1	TRBJ2-3	TGCGCCAGCATCGGAACGGGCCCAGATACGCAGTATTTT	CASIGTGPDTQYF
many	18	-	TRBV7-9	TRBJ2-2	TGTGCCAGCAGCTCAAACTTACCAGGGGTCTCGAACACCGGGGAGCTGTTTTTT	CASSSNLPGVSNTGELFF
many	14	TRBD2	TRBV7-2	TRBJ2-3	TGTGCCAGCAGCTTAGGCCTAGCGGGGGGAAGACCCGGTTTT	CASSLGLAGGRPGF
-	15	-	TRBV6-5	TRBJ1-2	TGTGCCAGCAGTTACGAAGGAAACAGACATGGAAGCTACACCTTC	CASSYEGNRHGSYTF
many	14	-	TRBV7-2	TRBJ1-3	TGTGCCAGCAGCCGCTCAGTCTCTGGAAACACCATATATTTT	CASSRSVSGNTIYF
-	13	-	TRBV19	TRBJ2-3	TGTGCCACCCGGGAGCGCAGCACAGATACGCAGTATTTT	CATRERSTDTQYF
once	12	TRBD1	TRBV28	TRBJ2-7	TGTGCCAGCAGGACAGGGGATTACGAGCAGTACTTC	CASRTGDYEQYF
-	15	-	TRBV9	TRBJ2-7	TGTGCCAGCAGCGCAAGTCTTGCATCCACCTACGAGCAGTACTTC	CASSASLASTYEQYF
-	13	-	TRBV20-1	TRBJ1-4	TGCAGTGCTAGCGGACGGCCGGATGAAAAACTGTTTTTT	CSASGRPDEKLFF
many	14	-	TRBV6-1	TRBJ1-2	TGTGCCAGCACCTCACTGGGGGAGAACTATGGCTACACCTTC	CASTSLGENYGYTF
few	12	-	TRBV28	TRBJ1-4	TGTGCCAGCAGTTTGTCGCATGAAAAACTGTTTTTT	CASSLSHEKLFF
few	17	-	TRBV12-3/TRBV12-4	TRBJ1-5	TGTGCCAGCAGTTTAGCGCTTGGAGGGTCAAGCAATCAGCCCCAGCATTTT	CASSLALGGSSNQPQHF